Shown below are 22 T cell receptor beta chains from a single sample sequenced in a study of CD8+ T cells in alopecia areata. RNA, once extracted, was reverse transcribed into cDNA for use as the sequencing template. The data were produced by immunoSEQ multiplex PCR, yet TCRdb's version contains in-frame clones alone and is incomplete. The sample has roughly 200,000 clones, roughly 59% seen once; the top ten hold roughly 1.7%. Specimen: CD4+ T cells sorted from blood, collected at week 0. These receptors originate from a human donor with alopecia areata.

This clone was seen a handful of times. CDR3: CASSGGQGMRQPQHF. The CDR3 nucleotides read TGTGCCAGCAGTGGGGGACAGGGGATGCGGCAGCCCCAGCATTTT. The chain carries TRBV2 and TRBJ1-5; the match to TRBD1 covers 10 bases. The CDR3 runs 15 residues. Germline lookup yields CDR1 SNHLY and CDR2 FYNNEI. After removal of 4 bases from V and 7 bases from J, the junction contained 7 bases not matched to a gene.

The rearrangement links TRBV25-1 to TRBJ1-1, with D unresolved. V gave up 4 bases and J gave up 1 base, with 10 bases separating them. CDR1 is MGHDK, CDR2 SYGVNS, per germline. This CDR3 comprises 14 residues. The DNA for the CDR3 is TGTGCCAGCAGTGGTCAGGCAAAGAACACTGAAGCTTTCTTT. Translated, it gives CASSGQAKNTEAFF.

The V gene is TRBV7-3, the J gene TRBJ2-5, with D hard to call. CDR1 and CDR2 (germline): SGHTA, FQGTGA. This CDR3 has 12 amino acids. Trimming took 4 bases from V and 5 from J, leaving 8 bases between them. CDR3 region: CASSYDRETQYF. The CDR3 DNA follows: TGTGCCAGCAGCTACGACCGGGAGACCCAGTACTTC.

The chain recombines TRBV5-4 with TRBJ2-6; D not resolved. The CDR3 has 15 amino acids. With 4 bases removed from V and 3 bases from J, the gap between germline ends came to 11 bases. Germline loops: CDR1 SGHNT, CDR2 YYREEE (reference sequence). This CDR3 reads CASSPQVGGANVLTF. As DNA, the CDR3 is TGTGCCAGCAGCCCCCAGGTTGGTGGGGCCAACGTCCTGACTTTC.

The chain's CDR3 is CASSWGQPNTEAFF. CDR3 DNA sequence: TGTGCCAGCAGTTGGGGACAGCCGAACACTGAAGCTTTCTTT. The chain is built from TRBV28 and TRBJ1-1; 7 bases match TRBD1. The junction had 3 bases not matched to a gene; V was cut back by 4 bases and J by 1 base. CDR3 size: 14 residues. Germline CDR1 is MDHEN and CDR2 is SYDVKM. Drawing the rest from reference TRBV28 and TRBJ1-1, the complete variable domain is DVKVTQSSRYLVKRTGEKVFLECVQDMDHENMFWYRQDPGLGLRLIYFSYDVKMKEKGDIPEGYSVSREKKERFSLILESASTNQTSMYLCASSWGQPNTEAFFGQGTRLTVV.

The chain joins TRBV27 to TRBJ1-6; D possibly corresponds to TRBD1 (6 bases). The germline CDR1 and CDR2 sequences are MNHEY and SMNVEV (reference sequence). V was cut by 6 bases and J by 7 bases, with 22 bases left in between. This CDR3 contains 17 residues. CDR3 nucleotide sequence: TGTGCCAGCAGCCCCTTTGTGTCGGCGACAGGAAATTCACCCCTCCACTTT. Its protein product is CASSPFVSATGNSPLHF.

The chain has TRBV7-8 and TRBJ2-5; 7 bases align to TRBD2. CDR3 size: 14 residues. CDR1 is SGHVS, CDR2 FQNEAQ, per germline. With V trimmed by 5 bases and J by 0 bases, 3 bases remained unmatched. The CDR3 here is CASSPGGNQETQYF. Written as DNA, the CDR3 is TGTGCCAGCAGCCCCGGGGGGAACCAAGAGACCCAGTACTTC.

This rearrangement joins TRBV6-1 to TRBJ2-7; TRBD2 agrees at 10 bases. J gave up 4 bases and V 4 bases, and 1 base lay outside the gene matches. The germline CDR1 and CDR2 sequences are MNHNS and SASEGT. This CDR3 comprises 13 residues. The CDR3 loop is CASSGSGGYEQYF. The DNA for the CDR3 is TGTGCCAGCAGTGGTAGCGGGGGGTACGAGCAGTACTTC.

The V gene is TRBV30, the J gene TRBJ2-2; the match to TRBD2 covers 7 bases. CDR1 and CDR2 (germline): GTSNPN, SVGIG (reference sequence). Unmatched junction bases numbered 1, after V lost 3 bases and J lost 3 bases. This CDR3 region has 13 residues. In DNA form, the CDR3 reads TGTGCCTGGAGAACTAGCGACACCGGGGAGCTGTTTTTT. The encoded protein is CAWRTSDTGELFF. Filled out from reference TRBV30 and TRBJ2-2, the complete variable domain reads SQTIHQWPATLVQPVGSPLSLECTVEGTSNPNLYWYRQAAGRGLQLLFYSVGIGQISSEVPQNLSASRPQDRQFILSSKKLLLSDSGFYLCAWRTSDTGELFFGEGSRLTVL.

The CDR3 region is CASSPTDEGYGYTF. The CDR3 region has the DNA TGTGCCAGCAGCCCTACGGACGAAGGCTATGGCTACACCTTC. This chain connects TRBV9 to TRBJ1-2; D is unresolved. The CDR3 covers 14 residues. Trimming shortened V by 4 bases and J by 4 bases, and 14 bases separated the two germline ends. CDR1 SGDLS and CDR2 YYNGEE come from the germline V gene. Supplemented by reference TRBV9 and TRBJ1-2, the full variable domain reads DSGVTQTPKHLITATGQRVTLRCSPRSGDLSVYWYQQSLDQGLQFLIQYYNGEERAKGNILERFSAQQFPDLHSELNLSSLELGDSALYFCASSPTDEGYGYTFGSGTRLTVV.

J is TRBJ2-5 and V is TRBV25-1; no clear D. Trimming took off 4 bases at V and 3 bases at J, with 3 bases between the two ends. The CDR3 has 11 residues. Per the germline V gene, CDR1 is MGHDK and CDR2 is SYGVNS. CDR3 in DNA: TGTGCCAGCAGTGTAGAAGAGACCCAGTACTTC. Residues: CASSVEETQYF.

The chain employs TRBV29-1 and TRBJ2-1; D is possibly TRBD2 (5 bases). The CDR3 consists of 12 residues. Trimming shortened V by 5 bases and J by 3 bases, and 8 bases separated the two germline ends. CDR1 and CDR2 from the germline V gene are SQVTM and ANQGSEA. The CDR3 DNA follows: TGCAGCGTTAACCGGGACTACAATGAGCAGTTCTTC. Its translation: CSVNRDYNEQFF.

This clone occurred a few times. This chain connects TRBV15 to TRBJ2-7; 9 bases agree with TRBD1. The CDR3 is made up of 13 amino acids. V was pared by 3 bases and J by 6 bases, with 3 bases of the junction left unmatched. The germline V gene has CDR1 LNHNV and CDR2 YYDKDF (reference sequence). The CDR3 loop is CATSRRTGAEQYF. CDR3 nucleotide sequence: TGTGCCACCAGCAGGAGGACAGGGGCCGAGCAGTACTTC.

About this clone itself: The sample carries other DNA sequences with the same CDR3. V and J are TRBV30 and TRBJ1-1, with unresolved D. This CDR3 is 11 amino acids long. V shed 3 bases and J shed 5 bases, with 7 bases lying between them. Germline values: CDR1 GTSNPN, CDR2 SVGIG (reference sequence). For the CDR3, the DNA is TGTGCCTGGAGCGTGTCTACTGAAGCTTTCTTT. Its protein is CAWSVSTEAFF.

About this clone: The sample carries other DNA sequences with the same CDR3. The J gene is TRBJ2-7, the V gene TRBV29-1; 10 bases agree with TRBD1. Trimming took 5 bases from V and 2 from J; bases not matched to a gene: 3. Germline V gene lookup returns CDR1 SQVTM and CDR2 ANQGSEA. There are 13 residues in the CDR3. The CDR3, as DNA: TGCAGCGTTCCGGGACAGGGGACCTACGAGCAGTACTTC. Residues: CSVPGQGTYEQYF.

This sequence joins TRBV15 and TRBJ1-4; D is undetermined. There are 15 residues in the CDR3. Trimming pared 1 base from V and 0 bases from J, leaving 6 bases between. Germline-derived CDR1 and CDR2 are LNHNV and YYDKDF (reference sequence). CDR3 sequence: CATSRGKATNEKLFF. CDR3 DNA: TGTGCCACCAGCAGAGGAAAGGCAACTAATGAAAAACTGTTTTTT.

The chain has TRBV4-3 and TRBJ2-3; D possibly corresponds to TRBD2 (5 bases). There are 18 residues in the CDR3. Between the trimmed V and J ends, which lost 3 bases and 0 bases, there was a span of 19 bases. Looked up from germline, CDR1 is LGHNA and CDR2 is YSLEER. In DNA, the CDR3 is TGCGCCAGCAGCCATCCCCGCGGGTCGGGAATTAGCACAGATACGCAGTATTTT. Its translation: CASSHPRGSGISTDTQYF.

The V and J genes are TRBV30 and TRBJ2-5; 7 positions agree with TRBD1. The germline CDR1 and CDR2 sequences are GTSNPN and SVGIG (reference sequence). The CDR3 consists of 13 residues. The V and J ends lost 4 bases and 5 bases, in that order; junction bases with no gene match: 7. Here the CDR3 reads CAWNRGFGETQYF. As DNA, the CDR3 is TGTGCCTGGAACAGGGGTTTTGGGGAGACCCAGTACTTC.

The rearrangement joins TRBV25-1 to TRBJ1-4; D remains unclear. Deletions cut 11 bases from V and 8 bases from J, with 15 bases between. The germline gives CDR1 MGHDK, CDR2 SYGVNS. This CDR3 comprises 12 residues. DNA of the CDR3: TGTGCCCACCAAGGGCGTGAGGAAAAACTGTTTTTT. Amino acid sequence: CAHQGREEKLFF.

The sample holds a few counts of this clone. Distinct nucleotide sequences in the sample also encode this CDR3. This rearrangement joins TRBV29-1 to TRBJ1-1; no firm D call. The V gene's germline CDR1 is SQVTM and CDR2 ANQGSEA. Between the trimmed V and J ends, which lost 4 bases and 1 base, there was a span of 4 bases. The CDR3 spans 11 residues. This CDR3 is CSVARNTEAFF. CDR3 nucleotides: TGCAGCGTTGCGAGGAACACTGAAGCTTTCTTT.

CDR3 in amino acids: CASSPARQQYF. The CDR3 coding sequence is TGTGCCAGCAGTCCCGCCCGCCAGCAGTACTTC. The rearrangement uses TRBV2 and TRBJ2-7; D uncertain. V dropped 5 bases and J dropped 8 bases, with 10 bases sitting between them. The CDR3 runs to 11 residues. Germline-derived CDR1 and CDR2 are SNHLY and FYNNEI.

This clone came up a few times. The J gene is TRBJ2-1, the V gene TRBV29-1; 10 bases agree with TRBD2. This CDR3 comprises 14 residues. V shed 4 bases, J shed 3 bases, and the junction held 3 bases outside the gene matches. Germline loops: CDR1 SQVTM, CDR2 ANQGSEA. The CDR3 DNA follows: TGCAGCGTTGGCCCTAGCGGGGGCTACAATGAGCAGTTCTTC. It codes for CSVGPSGGYNEQFF.